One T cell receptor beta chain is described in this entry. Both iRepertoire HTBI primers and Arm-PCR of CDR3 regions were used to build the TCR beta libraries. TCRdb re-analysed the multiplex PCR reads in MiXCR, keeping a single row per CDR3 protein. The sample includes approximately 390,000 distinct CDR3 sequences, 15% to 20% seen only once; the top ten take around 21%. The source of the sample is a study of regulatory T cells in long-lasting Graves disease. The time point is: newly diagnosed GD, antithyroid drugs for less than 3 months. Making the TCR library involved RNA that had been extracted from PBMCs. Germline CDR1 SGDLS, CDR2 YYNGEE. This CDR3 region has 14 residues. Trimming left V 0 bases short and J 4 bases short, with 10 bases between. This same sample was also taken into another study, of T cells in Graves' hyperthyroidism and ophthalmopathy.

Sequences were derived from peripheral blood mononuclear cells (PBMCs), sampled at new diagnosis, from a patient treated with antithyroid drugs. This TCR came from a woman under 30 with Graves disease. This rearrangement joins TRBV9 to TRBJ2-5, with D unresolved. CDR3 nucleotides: TGTGCCAGCAGCGTAGGTAGTCCTACAGAGACCCAGTACTTC. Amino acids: CASSVGSPTETQYF.